A selection of T cell receptor beta chains follows, all from one sample in a study of neurological immune-mediated disorders. TCRdb processed the 5' RACE reads anew with MiXCR; each CDR3 protein has one entry. This sample carries roughly 75,000 distinct CDR3 sequences, 2.6% of them seen once, and the ten largest clones take 0.95% to 1.3%. Sequenced sample: PBMCs. These receptors all come from a woman in her twenties or thirties with multiple sclerosis. The CDR3 runs from the conserved cysteine through the conserved F or W. A D gene is named only where the DNA matches it firmly. Clone size is given as once, few, many or a size class.

V	J	size	D	CDR3	DNA
TRBV7-9	TRBJ1-2	many	NA	CASSSLGSSLGTPRNGYTF	TGTGCCAGCAGCTCTTTGGGTTCGTCTTTGGGGACGCCACGTAATGGCTACACCTTC
TRBV20-1	TRBJ2-4	many	TRBD1	CSATLRQGVINIQYF	TGCAGTGCTACCCTTAGACAGGGGGTAATAAACATTCAGTACTTC
TRBV5-6	TRBJ1-5	many	TRBD1	CASSAGQGRQPQHF	TGTGCCAGCAGCGCGGGACAGGGTCGTCAGCCCCAGCATTTT
TRBV20-1	TRBJ2-1	many	TRBD2	CSASPLLAGDYNEQFF	TGCAGTGCTAGTCCTCTGCTAGCGGGAGATTACAATGAGCAGTTCTTC
TRBV2	TRBJ2-5	many	NA	CASLNPPRGTQYF	TGTGCCAGCCTCAACCCGCCCCGGGGGACCCAGTACTTC
TRBV3-1	TRBJ2-5	many	TRBD2	CASSQGLAGGETQYF	TGTGCCAGCAGCCAGGGACTAGCGGGAGGAGAGACCCAGTACTTC
TRBV6-5	TRBJ2-7	many	NA	CASKKGLRYEQYF	TGTGCCAGCAAAAAGGGGCTCCGGTACGAGCAGTACTTC
TRBV9	TRBJ1-1	few	NA	CASSAHTNTEAFF	TGTGCCAGCAGCGCACACACGAACACTGAAGCTTTCTTT
TRBV7-2	TRBJ2-7	many	NA	CASSLERVSSYEQYF	TGTGCCAGCAGCTTAGAGCGGGTCAGCTCCTACGAGCAGTACTTC
TRBV6-5	TRBJ2-3	many	NA	CASSYSFGYSDTQYF	TGTGCCAGCAGTTACTCGTTTGGGTATTCGGATACGCAGTATTTT
TRBV15	TRBJ1-1	many	NA	CATSFQLNTEAFF	TGTGCCACCAGTTTTCAGTTGAACACTGAAGCTTTCTTT
TRBV24-1	TRBJ2-1	many	NA	CATSDMREEQFF	TGTGCCACCAGTGATATGAGGGAAGAGCAGTTCTTC
TRBV27	TRBJ1-5	many	NA	CASSTSGHQPQHF	TGTGCCAGCAGTACATCTGGACATCAGCCCCAGCATTTT
TRBV20-1	TRBJ2-5	many	NA	CSASSGGETQYF	TGCAGTGCTAGTTCGGGTGGGGAGACCCAGTACTTC
TRBV5-6	TRBJ2-7	many	TRBD2	CASSLGLADYEQYF	TGTGCCAGCAGCTTGGGCCTAGCGGACTACGAGCAGTACTTC
TRBV10-1	TRBJ2-5	many	TRBD1	CASSHRDRGLETQYF	TGCGCCAGCAGTCACCGGGACAGGGGGCTAGAGACCCAGTACTTC
TRBV20-1	TRBJ2-3	many	TRBD2	CSASFSRLAGGDTQYF	TGCAGTGCTAGTTTTAGTCGGCTAGCGGGAGGGGATACGCAGTATTTT
TRBV28	TRBJ2-1	many	NA	CASRGASDWVEQFF	TGTGCCAGCAGAGGGGCTAGCGACTGGGTTGAGCAGTTCTTC
TRBV25-1	TRBJ1-1	many	NA	CASSHPGGMNTEAFF	TGTGCCAGCAGTCACCCGGGCGGAATGAACACTGAAGCTTTCTTT
TRBV6-5	TRBJ2-1	many	NA	CASNPTRPFDNEQFF	TGTGCCAGCAACCCAACTAGGCCCTTCGACAATGAGCAGTTCTTC
TRBV7-9	TRBJ2-5	many	TRBD2	CASSFPSPLAGETQYF	TGTGCCAGCAGCTTCCCGAGCCCACTAGCGGGGGAGACCCAGTACTTC
TRBV20-1	TRBJ1-2	many	TRBD1	CSASGTGSYGYTF	TGCAGTGCTTCCGGGACAGGGAGCTATGGCTACACCTTC
TRBV12-3/TRBV12-4	TRBJ2-1	many	TRBD2	CASRPGLALDEQFF	TGTGCCAGCAGACCGGGACTAGCGTTGGATGAGCAGTTCTTC
TRBV3-1	TRBJ2-7	many	TRBD1	CASSWTGAYEQYF	TGTGCCAGCAGCTGGACAGGGGCCTACGAGCAGTACTTC
TRBV5-1	TRBJ2-5	many	TRBD2	CASSWKRDGFYGETQYF	TGCGCCAGCAGCTGGAAGCGGGATGGGTTTTACGGAGAGACCCAGTACTTC
TRBV7-2	TRBJ2-1	many	NA	CASREGNNEQFF	TGTGCCAGCCGAGAGGGGAACAATGAGCAGTTCTTC
TRBV7-2	TRBJ2-5	many	TRBD2	CASRERGQETQYF	TGTGCCAGCAGGGAGCGGGGCCAAGAGACCCAGTACTTC
TRBV29-1	TRBJ2-1	many	TRBD2	CSAASSGGPTNEQFF	TGCAGCGCCGCCAGTTCGGGAGGGCCAACGAATGAGCAGTTCTTC
TRBV5-5	TRBJ2-5	many	NA	CASSWGRRQETQYF	TGTGCCAGCAGCTGGGGGCGGCGGCAAGAGACCCAGTACTTC
TRBV5-1	TRBJ2-3	many	NA	CASSGGISTDTQYF	TGCGCCAGCAGTGGCGGGATTAGCACAGATACGCAGTATTTT
TRBV2	TRBJ2-1	many	NA	CASSGQVSPNEQFF	TGTGCCAGCAGTGGACAGGTCAGTCCGAATGAGCAGTTCTTC
TRBV20-1	TRBJ2-5	many	NA	CSAGGETQYF	TGCAGTGCAGGCGGGGAGACCCAGTACTTC
TRBV2	TRBJ2-1	many	NA	CASSESNEQFF	TGTGCCAGCAGTGAAAGTAATGAGCAGTTCTTC
TRBV20-1	TRBJ2-1	many	NA	CSARGPLAGYNEQFF	TGCAGTGCTAGAGGTCCTCTAGCAGGCTACAATGAGCAGTTCTTC
TRBV18	TRBJ2-1	many	NA	CASSPSLDNEQFF	TGTGCCAGCTCACCTTCCCTCGACAATGAGCAGTTCTTC